Below, 16 T cell receptor beta chains from the same sample are listed, as sequenced in a study of chemoradiotherapy in HPV16-positive cancers. Method: immunoSEQ multiplex PCR; TCRdb's copy keeps in-frame clones and lacks some. The sample has around 13,000 clones; approximately 77% are singletons. This material was obtained from a patient who underwent chemoradiotherapy. The receptors shown here come from a human donor with HPV-associated anogenital cancer.

V gene TRBV10-3 combines with J gene TRBJ1-2; TRBD1 aligns across 9 bases. The J segment lost 5 bases and the V segment lost 9 bases, leaving 7 bases of the junction unmatched. In germline, CDR1 is ENHRY, CDR2 SYGVKD. This CDR3 has 13 amino acids. The chain's CDR3 is CAMGTGTEYGYTF. The CDR3 nucleotides read TGTGCCATGGGGACAGGGACGGAATATGGCTACACCTTC.

CDR3 loop: CASSQERRHYNEQFF. The CDR3, as DNA: TGTGCCAGCAGCCAAGAAAGGCGCCATTACAATGAGCAGTTCTTC. The chain joins TRBV4-2 to TRBJ2-1; D uncertain. The ends were cut back, 0 bases at V and 4 bases at J, with 10 bases in the middle. The CDR3 consists of 15 residues. CDR1 and CDR2 (germline): LGHNA, YNFKEQ.

The J gene is TRBJ2-3, the V gene TRBV6-1, with D tentatively TRBD1 (6 bases). Germline loops: CDR1 MNHNS, CDR2 SASEGT. The V and J ends lost 4 bases and 4 bases respectively, with 12 bases between them. The CDR3 has 14 residues. This chain's CDR3 is CASSVDRISDTQYF. CDR3 bases: TGTGCCAGCAGTGTCGACAGGATCTCAGATACGCAGTATTTT.

This chain links TRBV6-5 with TRBJ2-5, with D maybe TRBD1 (6 bases). The V gene's germline CDR1 is MNHEY and CDR2 SVGAGI. The V end was cut by 5 bases, the J end by 5 bases, with 18 bases between. The CDR3 covers 15 residues. CDR3 residues: CASSVSQGAYETQYF. CDR3 DNA sequence: TGTGCCAGCAGTGTCTCACAGGGAGCGTACGAGACCCAGTACTTC.

The V and J genes are TRBV30 and TRBJ1-5; 7 nucleotides match TRBD1. CDR1 is GTSNPN, CDR2 SVGIG, per germline (reference sequence). V lost 2 bases, J lost 6 bases, and 4 bases stayed unmatched. The CDR3 runs 13 residues. CDR3 amino acids: CAWSTQGSQPQHF. CDR3 in DNA: TGTGCCTGGAGTACACAGGGGAGTCAGCCCCAGCATTTT.

The chain carries TRBV7-2 and TRBJ1-3; D gene ambiguous. Trimming pared 5 bases from V and 5 bases from J, leaving 13 bases between. The CDR3 length is 14 residues. Germline lookup yields CDR1 SGHTA and CDR2 FQGNSA. CDR3 residues: CASSPSGSRNTIYF. CDR3 bases: TGTGCCAGCAGCCCCTCGGGGTCTCGAAACACCATATATTTT.

J is TRBJ2-1 and V is TRBV7-2; no reliable D call. V gave up 1 base and J gave up 0 bases, with 10 bases separating them. This CDR3 spans 16 amino acids. Germline V lookup: CDR1 SGHTA, CDR2 FQGNSA. CDR3 sequence (DNA): TGTGCCAGCAGCTTAGGGGGTCGTAGCTCCTACAATGAGCAGTTCTTC. The encoded protein is CASSLGGRSSYNEQFF.

This clone was seen more than once but under ten times. CDR3 loop: CASSLSRGGVWSSPLHF. The CDR3 bases are TGTGCCAGCAGTTTATCGCGGGGAGGGGTATGGAGTTCACCCCTCCACTTT. The chain couples TRBV27 to TRBJ1-6; D perhaps matches TRBD1 (5 bases). CDR1 MNHEY and CDR2 SMNVEV come from the germline V gene (reference sequence). Trimming removed 0 bases from V and 9 bases from J, with 18 bases in between. This CDR3 is 17 amino acids long.

The chain carries TRBV7-9 and TRBJ1-3, with no clear D. The V and J ends lost 3 bases and 5 bases respectively, with 8 bases between them. Germline CDR1 is SEHNR and CDR2 is FQNEAQ (reference sequence). The CDR3 contains 13 residues. The CDR3 is CASSFPRRNTIYF. Written as DNA, the CDR3 is TGTGCCAGCAGCTTCCCCCGCCGAAACACCATATATTTT.

The chain couples TRBV5-5 to TRBJ1-6; the D is unclear. The CDR3 is 13 residues long. V lost 1 base, J lost 13 bases, and 12 bases lay in between. Germline CDR1 reads SGHKS; CDR2 reads YYEKEE (reference sequence). CDR3 region: CASSLNSAYPLHF. DNA for the CDR3: TGTGCCAGCAGCTTGAATTCCGCTTACCCCCTCCACTTT.

A few counts support this clone. The chain recombines TRBV6-1 with TRBJ1-4; no definite D call. CDR3 length: 15 amino acids. V was trimmed by 6 bases and J by 0 bases, leaving 11 bases between them. From germline, CDR1 is MNHNS and CDR2 SASEGT. CDR3 nucleotide sequence: TGTGCCAGCAGGATGACAATTGCAACTAATGAAAAACTGTTTTTT. It codes for CASRMTIATNEKLFF.

The chain uses TRBV10-3 and TRBJ2-1; D uncertain. The germline gives CDR1 ENHRY, CDR2 SYGVKD. Trimming took off 6 bases at V and 0 bases at J, with 9 bases between the two ends. The CDR3 is made up of 14 amino acids. This chain's CDR3 is CAISDTSSYNEQFF. CDR3 bases: TGTGCCATCAGCGACACCTCCTCCTACAATGAGCAGTTCTTC.

This chain joins TRBV10-2 and TRBJ2-1; 8 bases fit TRBD1. The CDR3 runs to 12 residues. Per germline, CDR1 WSHSY and CDR2 SAAADI. The J segment lost 6 bases and the V segment lost 8 bases, leaving 3 bases of the junction unmatched. CDR3 nucleotides: TGCGCCAGCTTACAGGGGGGCAATGAGCAGTTCTTC. It codes for CASLQGGNEQFF.

The V and J genes are TRBV11-2 and TRBJ1-1, with no clear D. Germline CDR1 SGHAT, CDR2 FQNNGV. Trimming removed 4 bases from V and 1 base from J, with 13 bases in between. The CDR3 is 15 amino acids. CDR3 in amino acids: CASSSFLTGNTEAFF. The CDR3 DNA reads TGTGCCAGCAGCTCTTTCCTGACGGGGAACACTGAAGCTTTCTTT.

The chain recombines TRBV18 with TRBJ2-6; D may be TRBD2 (6 bases). Looked up from germline, CDR1 is KGHSH and CDR2 is LQKENI. Trimming shortened V by 0 bases and J by 0 bases, and 12 bases separated the two germline ends. This CDR3 has 18 amino acids. The CDR3 region is CASSPPAGISSGANVLTF. Written as DNA, the CDR3 is TGTGCCAGCTCACCACCGGCGGGAATAAGCTCTGGGGCCAACGTCCTGACTTTC. Full variable domain (outside the CDR3, taken from reference TRBV18 and TRBJ2-6): NAGVMQNPRHLVRRRGQEARLRCSPMKGHSHVYWYRQLPEEGLKFMVYLQKENIIDESGMPKERFSAEFPKEGPSILRIQQVVRGDSAAYFCASSPPAGISSGANVLTFGAGSRLTVL.

This sequence joins TRBV12-5 and TRBJ1-6; D unresolved. V lost 5 bases to trimming and J lost 7 bases, with 9 bases between them. The CDR3 consists of 13 residues. Germline V gives CDR1 LGHNT, CDR2 FRNRAP. The CDR3 nucleotides are TGTGCTAGTGGTACATCGCGGAATTCACCCCTCCACTTT. Protein: CASGTSRNSPLHF.